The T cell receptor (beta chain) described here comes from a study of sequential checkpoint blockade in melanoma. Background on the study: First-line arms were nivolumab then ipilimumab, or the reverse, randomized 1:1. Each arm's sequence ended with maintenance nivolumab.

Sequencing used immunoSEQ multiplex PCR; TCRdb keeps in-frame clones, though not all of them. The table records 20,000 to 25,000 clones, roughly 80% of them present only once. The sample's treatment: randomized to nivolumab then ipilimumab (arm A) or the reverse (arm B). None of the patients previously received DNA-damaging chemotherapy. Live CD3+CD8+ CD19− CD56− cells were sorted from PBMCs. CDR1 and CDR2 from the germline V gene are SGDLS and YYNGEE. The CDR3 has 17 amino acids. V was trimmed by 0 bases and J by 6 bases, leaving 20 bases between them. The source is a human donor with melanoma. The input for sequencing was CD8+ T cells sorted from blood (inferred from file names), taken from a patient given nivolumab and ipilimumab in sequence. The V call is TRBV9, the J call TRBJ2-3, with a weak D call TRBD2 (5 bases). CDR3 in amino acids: CASSVVASWRRGDTQYF. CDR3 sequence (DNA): TGTGCCAGCAGCGTAGTTGCGTCGTGGCGGAGAGGGGATACGCAGTATTTT.